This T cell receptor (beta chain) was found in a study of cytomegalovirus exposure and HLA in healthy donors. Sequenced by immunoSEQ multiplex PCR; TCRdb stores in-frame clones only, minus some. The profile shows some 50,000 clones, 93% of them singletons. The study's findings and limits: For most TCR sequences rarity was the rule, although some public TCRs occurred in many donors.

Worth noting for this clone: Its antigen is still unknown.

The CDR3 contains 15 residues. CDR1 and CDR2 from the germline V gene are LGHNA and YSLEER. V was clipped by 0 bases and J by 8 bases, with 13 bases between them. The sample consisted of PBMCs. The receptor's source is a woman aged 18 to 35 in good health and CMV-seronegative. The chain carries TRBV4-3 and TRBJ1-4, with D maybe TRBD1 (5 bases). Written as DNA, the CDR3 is TGCGCCAGCAGCCAAGAGGGACTTTGGGGGGAAAAACTGTTTTTT. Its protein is CASSQEGLWGEKLFF.